Sequencing of this T cell receptor (beta chain) was carried out in a study of cytotoxic CD8 clonotypes in ibrutinib-treated CLL. Study context: Investigators reported 25 or so partial and 2 complete responses; after median 68 months, approximately 15 patients remained remitted and some 12 progressed. Study-level findings and limits: Sampling times, which were not matched between the groups, differed between sustained-remission patients and progressing patients. Public clonotypes (which were uncommon) either contracted or remained stable on treatment.

A word on this clone: What it binds is unknown.

V gave up 6 bases and J gave up 6 bases; unmatched junction bases: 9. The germline CDR1 and CDR2 sequences are KGHSH and LQKENI. This CDR3 is built from 14 residues. Measured with immunoSEQ multiplex PCR; TCRdb has only the in-frame clones, and not every one. Of about 63,000 clones in the sample, approximately 57% were seen once. This chain links TRBV18 with TRBJ1-1; 8 bases agree with TRBD1. This sequence originates from a human donor with chronic lymphocytic leukemia. Sequencing was performed on PBMCs, taken after 12 months of ibrutinib treatment. DNA for the CDR3: TGTGCCAGCTCCCCGACAAGGACAGGGTCTGAAGCTTTCTTT. Protein sequence: CASSPTRTGSEAFF.